This entry is about one T cell receptor (beta chain). This clonotype was recorded many times. Its target antigen remains unknown. Qualities for individual bases were not recorded, and no much larger clone is one base off. The source of the sample is a study of identical twins (dated by TCRdb to 2016 to 2018). Regarding the research as a whole: To test whether fetal clonotypes persist, the study used deep sequencing on TCR alpha and beta repertoires from monozygotic twins, unrelated adults of various ages, and cord blood. To rule out contamination, the twin experiments were replicated at different times with different library preparation protocols. What the research found in general, with its limitations: Zero-insertion analyses could be partly confounded by invariant T cells such as MAIT and iNKT, though diverse VJ usage argued against such confounding for most clonotypes. Fewer insertions were carried by abundant cord blood beta clonotypes, a similar but weaker trend appeared in young adult naive repertoires, and no such trend appeared in memory repertoires. Compared with coincidental sharing between unrelated individuals, an excess of low generation-probability sequences was observed among out-of-frame TCR alpha sequences shared between twins. Because the same donors could not be followed over many years, the conclusions depended on cross-sectional statistical analysis. In beta out-of-frame sequences, excess twin sharing was weaker, because having fewer shared sequences lowered the signal-to-noise ratio. In monozygotic twins, recombination models systematically underestimated out-of-frame TCR alpha sharing, but the models matched the sharing seen between unrelated individuals.

All donors were healthy Caucasians. Three pairs of female monozygotic twins, all aged roughly 18 to 29 years, were included in the twin cohort. Peripheral blood mononuclear cells were used as the source from which RNA for TCR libraries was isolated. The library relied on 5' RACE. Sequencer: Illumina HiSeq 2000. Template switching introduced a universal primer binding site; the final cDNA contained a unique molecular identifier, enabling accurate counting of TCR cDNA molecules. First-strand cDNA for TCR alpha and beta chains was synthesized from specific primers in the conserved constant-segment region. To control for contamination, every cDNA library carried two barcodes: a SMART-Mk sample barcode plus Illumina barcodes. TruSeq adapter sequences along with Illumina sample barcodes were introduced in two successive PCR steps. Sequencing of the TCR alpha and beta cDNA libraries was done on the Illumina HiSeq platform using custom primers. The source study handled its data this way. Raw reads were processed with MiGEC to extract unique molecular identifiers, and MiXCR was used to determine CDR3 positions. Recombination models were inferred per individual with the repgenHMM and IGoR tools using an EM algorithm. The analysis of shared clonotypes was done with the tcR package in R, with sharing normalized by the product of cloneset sizes. To study raw recombination without the effects of thymic and clonal selection, out-of-frame nonproductive sequences were analyzed. In TCRdb, the public reads were trimmed at Q25 with fastp and aligned with MiXCR, with productive beta chains retained. Rows matching on CDR3 protein sequence are summarized as one entry with the most common DNA and genes. TCRdb, rather than the study authors, made the V and J calls. The sample includes about 810,000 distinct CDR3 sequences, with 12% observed a single time. 1.5% to 2% of the sample belongs to the ten largest clones.

The sample was also reused in another study, on yellow fever vaccine responses in identical twins. That second publication adds: The authors reported that the T cell response to vaccination in identical twins appeared partly convergent and partly personalized. Focusing on identical twins, the study followed the T cell clones that responded to the vaccine, and did so with precision.

What was sequenced was PBMCs. This TCR was recovered from a woman under 30 in good health.

In nucleotides, the sequence is TGCGCCAGCAGCTTTACTAGCGGAAATAACAATGAGCAGTTCTTC. The encoded protein is CASSFTSGNNNEQFF. This chain joins TRBV5-1 to TRBJ2-1; a stretch of 8 junction bases matches TRBD2. CDR1 and CDR2, looked up from the germline V gene, are SGHRS and YFSETQ. V is cut back by 2 bases and J by 5 bases, with 6 bases in the junction unmatched. The CDR3 has 15 amino acids, counting the end cysteine and phenylalanine. Left in the record is the CDR3 DNA by itself, 45 bases read in frame from the first base. This CDR3, with the reference TRBV5-1 and TRBJ2-1 proteins standing in past its ends, gives the full variable domain KAGVTQTPRYLIKTRGQQVTLSCSPISGHRSVSWYQQTPGQGLQFLFEYFSETQRNKGNFPGRFSGRQFSNSRSEMNVSTLELGDSALYLCASSFTSGNNNEQFFGPGTRLTVL.